This T cell receptor (beta chain) stems from a study of T cell responses to AZD1222 COVID-19 vaccine. Trimming removed 7 bases from V and 3 bases from J; junction bases left unmatched: 4. Germline values: CDR1 MDHEN, CDR2 SYDVKM. The CDR3 is 14 amino acids. A word on this clone: Its matching antigen is unknown.

Study-wide results and limits: CD4 TCRs linked to vaccination spanned spike, dominating at 160-218 and 743-854. Donors in the cohort were predominantly white British and more often female, and clonal diversity was possibly underestimated. None of the repertoires were sampled until the peak T cell response had passed.

The repertoire was sequenced with immunoSEQ multiplex PCR; TCRdb's copy has only in-frame clones and lacks some. The sample includes tens of thousands of clones, over 80% of them seen just once. The sample in question was peripheral blood, obtained on day 0 of MenACWY control vaccination. This TCR derives from an adult in good health. The chain recombines TRBV28 with TRBJ1-3, with TRBD1 matching over 9 bases. The CDR3 DNA reads TGTGCCAGCACCCCGACAGGGGGTGGAAACACCATATATTTT. This translates into CASTPTGGGNTIYF.